This T cell receptor (beta chain) comes out of a study of blood T cell repertoires in COVID-19. Clones were sequenced by immunoSEQ multiplex PCR, and TCRdb holds only the in-frame ones, with some missing. The sample has fewer than 200,000 clones, 70% to 90% seen once; the top ten hold around 1.9%. The V gene end was trimmed by 3 bases and the J gene end by 10 bases; junction bases not matched to a gene: 4. In germline, CDR1 is DFQATT, CDR2 SNEGSKA (reference sequence). This CDR3 comprises 11 residues. The specimen sequenced was peripheral blood. The receptor was isolated from a man aged 18 to 30 who had recovered from COVID-19. V usage is TRBV20-1 and J usage is TRBJ1-1; 8 bases agree with TRBD1. Here the CDR3 reads CSARTGVLAFF. The CDR3, as DNA: TGCAGTGCTAGGACAGGGGTCCTAGCTTTCTTT.